What follows are 11 T cell receptor beta chains derived from one specimen sequenced in a study of cytomegalovirus exposure and HLA in healthy donors. This table comes from immunoSEQ multiplex PCR, and its TCRdb copy is limited to in-frame clones, with some not included. The sample shows 150,000 or so clones, roughly 83% of them seen only once. Sequenced input: PBMCs. The origin of the receptors is a man in his thirties or forties in good health and CMV-seropositive.

This clone came up once. The CDR3 region is CASSQDRSMSTDTQYF. CDR3 coding DNA: TGCGCCAGCAGCCAAGATCGGAGTATGAGCACAGATACGCAGTATTTT. V usage is TRBV4-3 and J usage is TRBJ2-3; D gene uncertain. The CDR3 extends over 16 amino acids. Trimming pared 0 bases from V and 0 bases from J, leaving 10 bases between. The germline V gene has CDR1 LGHNA and CDR2 YSLEER.

The chain carries TRBV15 and TRBJ2-1, with no clear D. This CDR3 spans 15 amino acids. V was shortened by 0 bases and J by 3 bases, with 9 bases between the two germline ends. Germline CDR1 is LNHNV and CDR2 is YYDKDF (reference sequence). The CDR3 loop is CATSRDRPSYNEQFF. As DNA, the CDR3 is TGTGCCACCAGCAGAGATCGTCCTAGCTACAATGAGCAGTTCTTC.

This clone was found once. The chain is built from TRBV9 and TRBJ2-3, with 11 bases identical to TRBD2. The CDR3 has 16 residues. CDR1 and CDR2 from the germline V gene are SGDLS and YYNGEE. V gave up 0 bases and J gave up 3 bases; unmatched junction bases: 3. CDR3 sequence reads: CASSVEASGGTDTQYF. CDR3 DNA sequence: TGTGCCAGCAGCGTAGAAGCTAGCGGGGGGACAGATACGCAGTATTTT. Full variable domain (rest looked up from reference TRBV9 and TRBJ2-3): DSGVTQTPKHLITATGQRVTLRCSPRSGDLSVYWYQQSLDQGLQFLIQYYNGEERAKGNILERFSAQQFPDLHSELNLSSLELGDSALYFCASSVEASGGTDTQYFGPGTRLTVL.

This chain connects TRBV9 to TRBJ2-7, with a possible D match to TRBD1 (5 bases). Trimming took 0 bases from V and 4 from J, leaving 14 bases between them. Germline assignment: CDR1 SGDLS and CDR2 YYNGEE. This CDR3 region has 15 residues. Written as DNA, the CDR3 is TGTGCCAGCAGCGTAGGGTCAGGGCTGACGTACGAGCAGTACTTC. Encoded protein: CASSVGSGLTYEQYF. The full variable domain, in which reference TRBV9 and TRBJ2-7 provide the parts outside the CDR3, is DSGVTQTPKHLITATGQRVTLRCSPRSGDLSVYWYQQSLDQGLQFLIQYYNGEERAKGNILERFSAQQFPDLHSELNLSSLELGDSALYFCASSVGSGLTYEQYFGPGTRLTVT.

The chain uses TRBV7-8 and TRBJ2-7; D gene uncertain. Trimming took off 5 bases at V and 1 base at J, with 15 bases between the two ends. The CDR3 extends over 15 amino acids. Per the germline V gene, CDR1 is SGHVS and CDR2 is FQNEAQ. The CDR3 DNA reads TGTGCCAGCAGCCGTTTGGCGGTAGCTTCCTACGAGCAGTACTTC. Protein sequence: CASSRLAVASYEQYF.

This clone was observed a single time. The chain carries TRBV6-6 and TRBJ2-7; TRBD2 matches at 11 bases. Per the germline V gene, CDR1 is MNHNY and CDR2 is SVGAGI (reference sequence). The V and J ends lost 6 bases and 5 bases, in that order; junction bases with no gene match: 6. The CDR3 is made up of 14 amino acids. The CDR3 loop is CASRLAGDYNEQYF. The CDR3 DNA sequence: TGTGCCAGCAGACTAGCGGGAGATTATAACGAGCAGTACTTC.

V and J are TRBV5-4 and TRBJ1-3; possibly TRBD1 for D (5 bases). This CDR3 has 15 amino acids. Germline values: CDR1 SGHNT, CDR2 YYREEE (reference sequence). The V gene lost 4 bases and the J gene lost 0 bases, with 11 bases spanning the gap. CDR3 DNA sequence: TGTGCCAGCAGCCGACCGGGGGACTCTGGAAACACCATATATTTT. It yields the protein CASSRPGDSGNTIYF.

This chain connects TRBV2 to TRBJ2-5, with 7 positions matching TRBD2. The V segment lost 0 bases and the J segment 2 bases; nucleotides outside the gene matches: 9. Germline CDR1 reads SNHLY; CDR2 reads FYNNEI. The CDR3 is made up of 17 amino acids. The CDR3 DNA sequence: TGTGCCAGCAGTGAAGCGCGCGGCGGGGGAAAACAAGAGACCCAGTACTTC. Translating it yields CASSEARGGGKQETQYF.

The chain couples TRBV11-3 to TRBJ2-1, with TRBD1 matching 7 bases. This CDR3 spans 14 amino acids. In germline, CDR1 is SGHNT, CDR2 YENEEA. Losses at the gene ends were 5 bases for V and 8 bases for J; bases not matched to a gene: 9. As DNA, the CDR3 is TGTGCCAGCAGCGGTGGGACAGAGTTTGATGAGCAGTTCTTC. Its protein is CASSGGTEFDEQFF.

The chain combines TRBV30 with TRBJ2-7, with TRBD2 identical over 7 bases. Unmatched junction bases numbered 6, after V lost 6 bases and J lost 1 base. The CDR3 loop spans 13 amino acids. In germline, CDR1 is GTSNPN, CDR2 SVGIG (reference sequence). Here the CDR3 reads CACQLGGSYEQYF. In DNA form, the CDR3 reads TGTGCCTGCCAACTGGGGGGGTCCTACGAGCAGTACTTC.

J is TRBJ2-6 and V is TRBV6-5; 9 bases match TRBD1. Germline V gene data show CDR1 as MNHEY and CDR2 as SVGAGI. The CDR3 extends over 15 amino acids. The V and J ends lost 6 bases and 3 bases, in that order; junction bases with no gene match: 3. CDR3 sequence (DNA): TGTGCCAGCAGCTACAGGGGGCATGGGGCCAACGTCCTGACTTTC. This sequence encodes CASSYRGHGANVLTF.